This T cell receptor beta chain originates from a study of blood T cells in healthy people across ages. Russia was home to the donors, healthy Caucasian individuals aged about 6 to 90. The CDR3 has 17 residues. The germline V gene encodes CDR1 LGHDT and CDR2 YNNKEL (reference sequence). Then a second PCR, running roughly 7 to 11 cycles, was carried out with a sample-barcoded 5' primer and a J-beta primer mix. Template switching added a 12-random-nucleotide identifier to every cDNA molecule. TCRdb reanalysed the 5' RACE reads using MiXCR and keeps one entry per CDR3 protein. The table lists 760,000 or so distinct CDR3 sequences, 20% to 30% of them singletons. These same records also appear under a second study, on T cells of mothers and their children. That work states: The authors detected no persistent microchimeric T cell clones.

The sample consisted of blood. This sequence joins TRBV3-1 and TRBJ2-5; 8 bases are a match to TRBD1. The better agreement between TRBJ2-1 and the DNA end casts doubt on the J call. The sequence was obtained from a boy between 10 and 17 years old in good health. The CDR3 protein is CASSQVGGTGGYNEQFF. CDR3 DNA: TGTGCCAGCAGCCAAGTCGGTGGAACAGGGGGCTACAATGAGCAGTTCTTC.